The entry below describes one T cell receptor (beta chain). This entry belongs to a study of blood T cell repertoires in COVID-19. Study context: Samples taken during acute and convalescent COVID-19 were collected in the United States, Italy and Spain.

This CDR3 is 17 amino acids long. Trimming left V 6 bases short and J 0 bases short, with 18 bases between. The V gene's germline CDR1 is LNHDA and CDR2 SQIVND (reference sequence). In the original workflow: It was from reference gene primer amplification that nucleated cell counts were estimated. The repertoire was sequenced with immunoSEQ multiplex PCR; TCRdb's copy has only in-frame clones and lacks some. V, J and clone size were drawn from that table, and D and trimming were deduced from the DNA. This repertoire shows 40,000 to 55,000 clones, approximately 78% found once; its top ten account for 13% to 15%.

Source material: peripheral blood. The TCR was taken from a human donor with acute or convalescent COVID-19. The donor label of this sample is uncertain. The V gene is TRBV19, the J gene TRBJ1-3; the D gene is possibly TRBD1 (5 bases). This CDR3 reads CASRTRGWGFSGNTIYF. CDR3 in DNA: TGTGCCAGTAGGACTCGGGGGTGGGGCTTCTCTGGAAACACCATATATTTT.